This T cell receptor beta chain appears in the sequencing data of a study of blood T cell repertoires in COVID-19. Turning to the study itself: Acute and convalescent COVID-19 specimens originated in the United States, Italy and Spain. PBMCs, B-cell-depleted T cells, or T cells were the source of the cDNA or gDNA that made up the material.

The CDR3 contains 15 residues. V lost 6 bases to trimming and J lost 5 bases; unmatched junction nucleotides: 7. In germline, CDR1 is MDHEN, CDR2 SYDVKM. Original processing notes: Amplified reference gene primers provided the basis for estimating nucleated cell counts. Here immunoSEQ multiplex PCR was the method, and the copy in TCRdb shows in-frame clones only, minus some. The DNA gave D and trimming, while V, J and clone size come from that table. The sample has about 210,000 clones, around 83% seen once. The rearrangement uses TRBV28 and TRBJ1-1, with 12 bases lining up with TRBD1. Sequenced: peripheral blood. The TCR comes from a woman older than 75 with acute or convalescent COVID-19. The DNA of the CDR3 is TGTGCCAGCAGCCCCGGGACAGGGGGCGAGACTGAAGCTTTCTTT. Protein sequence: CASSPGTGGETEAFF.